The 6 T cell receptor beta chains presented below share a single source sample, sequenced in a study of CXCR3-negative and CXCR3-positive naive CD8 T cells. Libraries were UMI-labeled 5' RACE TRB cDNA. TCRdb reanalyzed the 5' RACE reads, giving one entry per CDR3 protein sequence and no DNA. The sample data list around 47,000 distinct CDR3 sequences. Sequenced sample: memory CD8+ T cells from blood. The receptors originated from a human donor in good health. Some clones in this sample may be carry-over from other donors' samples.

This chain connects TRBV24-1 to TRBJ2-2; TCRdb returns TRBD2, unconfirmable since there is no DNA. The CDR3 runs 16 residues. Germline V gives CDR1 KGHDR, CDR2 SFDVKD. This CDR3 reads CATSETSGGNTGELFF.

The chain joins TRBV20-1 to TRBJ1-1. Germline V gene data show CDR1 as DFQATT and CDR2 as SNEGSKA (reference sequence). This CDR3 contains 12 residues. The CDR3 sequence is CSARKGETEAFF.

The V and J genes are TRBV11-2 and TRBJ2-5; TCRdb designates TRBD1, a call that cannot be tested without DNA. Germline V gene sequence: CDR1 SGHAT, CDR2 FQNNGV. This CDR3 spans 13 amino acids. CDR3 protein: CASSFPTGETQYF.

V gene TRBV2 combines with J gene TRBJ1-1; TCRdb proposes TRBD1, but this gene call is untestable without DNA. The germline CDR1 and CDR2 sequences are SNHLY and FYNNEI. This CDR3 has 15 residues. The CDR3 spells CASSESGQGGTEAFF.

V and J are TRBV28 and TRBJ2-4; no DNA is available, so the TRBD1 call from TCRdb remains unchecked. This CDR3 spans 13 amino acids. CDR1 MDHEN and CDR2 SYDVKM come from the germline V gene. CDR3 loop: CASTLWQGDIQYF.

The genes are TRBV19 and TRBJ2-5; TCRdb outputs TRBD1, but without DNA this stays unchecked. Per germline, CDR1 LNHDA and CDR2 SQIVND (reference sequence). The CDR3 spans 15 residues. CDR3 sequence: CASSITWGQKRTQYF.